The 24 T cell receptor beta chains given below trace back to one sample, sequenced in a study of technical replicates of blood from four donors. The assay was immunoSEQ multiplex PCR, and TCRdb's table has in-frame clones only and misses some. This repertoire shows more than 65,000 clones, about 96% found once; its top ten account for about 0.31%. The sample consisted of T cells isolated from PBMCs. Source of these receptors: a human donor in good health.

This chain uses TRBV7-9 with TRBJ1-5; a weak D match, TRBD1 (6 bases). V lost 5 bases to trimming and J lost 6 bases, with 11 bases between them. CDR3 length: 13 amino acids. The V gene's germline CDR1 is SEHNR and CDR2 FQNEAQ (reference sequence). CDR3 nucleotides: TGTGCCAGCAGCAACCAGGGGACTCAGCCCCAGCATTTT. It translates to CASSNQGTQPQHF.

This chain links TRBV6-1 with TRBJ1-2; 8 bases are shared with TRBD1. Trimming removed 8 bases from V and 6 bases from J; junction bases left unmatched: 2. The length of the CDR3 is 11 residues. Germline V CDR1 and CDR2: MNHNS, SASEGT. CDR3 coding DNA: TGTGCCAGCGCGACAGGGGATGGCTACACCTTC. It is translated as CASATGDGYTF.

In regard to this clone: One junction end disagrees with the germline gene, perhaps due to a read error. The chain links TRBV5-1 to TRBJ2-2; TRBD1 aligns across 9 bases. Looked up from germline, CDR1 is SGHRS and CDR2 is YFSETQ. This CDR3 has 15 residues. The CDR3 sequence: CASSIQGANTGELFF. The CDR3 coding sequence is TGCGCCAGCAGCATACAGGGGGCGAATACCGGGGAGCTGTTTTTT. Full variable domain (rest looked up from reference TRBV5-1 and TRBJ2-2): KAGVTQTPRYLIKTRGQQVTLSCSPISGHRSVSWYQQTPGQGLQFLFEYFSETQRNKGNFPGRFSGRQFSNSRSEMNVSTLELGDSALYLCASSIQGANTGELFFGEGSRLTVL.

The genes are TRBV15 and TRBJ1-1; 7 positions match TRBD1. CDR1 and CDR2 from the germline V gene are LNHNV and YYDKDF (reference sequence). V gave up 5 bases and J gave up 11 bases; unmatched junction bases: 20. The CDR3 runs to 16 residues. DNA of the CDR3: TGTGCCACCAGCCGACGGACAGGAGGGGTACCCGGGAATGCTTTCTTT. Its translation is CATSRRTGGVPGNAFF.

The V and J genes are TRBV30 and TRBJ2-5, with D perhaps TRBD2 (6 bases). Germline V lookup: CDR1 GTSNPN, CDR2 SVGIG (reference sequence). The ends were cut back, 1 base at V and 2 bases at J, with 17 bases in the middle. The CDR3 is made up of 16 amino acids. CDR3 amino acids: CAWSGLGGAIQETQYF. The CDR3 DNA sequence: TGTGCCTGGAGTGGCCTGGGGGGTGCGATACAAGAGACCCAGTACTTC.

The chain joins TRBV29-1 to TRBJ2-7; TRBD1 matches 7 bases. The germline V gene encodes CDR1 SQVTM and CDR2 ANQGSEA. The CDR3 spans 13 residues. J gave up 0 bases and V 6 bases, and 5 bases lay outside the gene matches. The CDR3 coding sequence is TGCAGCGTCCATGGGGACAGCTCCTACGAGCAGTACTTC. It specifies CSVHGDSSYEQYF.

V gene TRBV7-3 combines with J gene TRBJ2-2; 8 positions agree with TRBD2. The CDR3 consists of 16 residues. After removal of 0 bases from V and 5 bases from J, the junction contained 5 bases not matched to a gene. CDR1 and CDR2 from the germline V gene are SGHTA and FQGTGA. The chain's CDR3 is CASSLTAGVGTGELFF. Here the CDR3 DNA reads TGTGCCAGCAGCTTAACAGCGGGAGTAGGGACCGGGGAGCTGTTTTTT.

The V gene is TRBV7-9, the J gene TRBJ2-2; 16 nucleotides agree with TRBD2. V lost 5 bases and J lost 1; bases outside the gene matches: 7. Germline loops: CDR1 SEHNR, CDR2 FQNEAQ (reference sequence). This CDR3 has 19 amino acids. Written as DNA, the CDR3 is TGTGCCAGCAGCCCCGGGACTAGCGGGAGGGCTCGGAACACCGGGGAGCTGTTTTTT. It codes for CASSPGTSGRARNTGELFF.

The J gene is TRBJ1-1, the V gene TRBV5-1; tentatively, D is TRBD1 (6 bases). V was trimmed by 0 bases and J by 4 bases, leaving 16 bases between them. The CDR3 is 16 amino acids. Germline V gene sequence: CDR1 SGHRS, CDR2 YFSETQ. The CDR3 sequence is CASSLGIAGASTEAFF. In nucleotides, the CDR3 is TGCGCCAGCAGCTTGGGTATCGCAGGGGCTTCCACTGAAGCTTTCTTT.

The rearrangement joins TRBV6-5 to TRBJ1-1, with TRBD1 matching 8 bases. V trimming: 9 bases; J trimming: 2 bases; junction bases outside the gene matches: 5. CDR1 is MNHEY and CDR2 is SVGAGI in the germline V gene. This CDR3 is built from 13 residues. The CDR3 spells CASSGGPNTEAFF. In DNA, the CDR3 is TGTGCCAGTTCAGGGGGCCCTAACACTGAAGCTTTCTTT.

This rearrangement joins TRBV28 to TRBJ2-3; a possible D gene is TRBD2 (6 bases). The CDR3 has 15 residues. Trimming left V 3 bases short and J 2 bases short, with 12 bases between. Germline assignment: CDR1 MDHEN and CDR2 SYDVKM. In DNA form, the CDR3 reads TGTGCCAGCAGTTTCGGGGAGGCCGTCACAGATACGCAGTATTTT. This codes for CASSFGEAVTDTQYF.

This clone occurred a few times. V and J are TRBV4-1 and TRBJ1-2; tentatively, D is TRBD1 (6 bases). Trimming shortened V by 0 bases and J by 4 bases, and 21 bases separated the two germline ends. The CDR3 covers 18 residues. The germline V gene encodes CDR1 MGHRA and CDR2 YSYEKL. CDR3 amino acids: CASSQDIPRDTLFYGYTF. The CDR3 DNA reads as TGCGCCAGCAGCCAAGACATCCCCCGGGACACGCTATTCTATGGCTACACCTTC.

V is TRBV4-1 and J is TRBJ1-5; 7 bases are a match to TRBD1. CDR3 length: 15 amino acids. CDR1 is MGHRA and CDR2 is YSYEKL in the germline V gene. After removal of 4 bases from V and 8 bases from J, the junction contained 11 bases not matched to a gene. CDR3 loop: CASSRSTGLFKPQHF. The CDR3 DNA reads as TGCGCCAGCAGCCGCTCGACAGGGTTGTTTAAGCCCCAGCATTTT.

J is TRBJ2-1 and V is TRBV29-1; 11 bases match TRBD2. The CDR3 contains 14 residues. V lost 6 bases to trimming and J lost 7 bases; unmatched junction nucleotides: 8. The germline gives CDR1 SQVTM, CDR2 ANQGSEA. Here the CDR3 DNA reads TGCAGCGTGCCTACTAGCGGGAGTTATAATGAGCAGTTCTTC. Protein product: CSVPTSGSYNEQFF.

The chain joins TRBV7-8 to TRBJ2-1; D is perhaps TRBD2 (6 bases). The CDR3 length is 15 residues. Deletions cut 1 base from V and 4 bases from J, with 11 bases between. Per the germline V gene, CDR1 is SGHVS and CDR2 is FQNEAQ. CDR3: CASSLVSSGYNEQFF. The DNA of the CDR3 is TGTGCCAGCAGCTTAGTGAGTAGCGGTTACAATGAGCAGTTCTTC. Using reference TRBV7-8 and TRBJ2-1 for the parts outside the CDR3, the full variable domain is GAGVSQSPRYKVAKRGQDVALRCDPISGHVSLFWYQQALGQGPEFLTYFQNEAQLDKSGLPSDRFFAERPEGSVSTLKIQRTQQEDSAVYLCASSLVSSGYNEQFFGPGTRLTVL.

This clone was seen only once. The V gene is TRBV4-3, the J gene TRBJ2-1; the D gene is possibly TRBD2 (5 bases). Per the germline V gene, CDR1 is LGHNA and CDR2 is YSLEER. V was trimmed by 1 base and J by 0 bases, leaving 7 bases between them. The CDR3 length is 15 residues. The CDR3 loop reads CASSQGGASYNEQFF. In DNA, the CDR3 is TGCGCCAGCAGCCAAGGGGGAGCCTCCTACAATGAGCAGTTCTTC.

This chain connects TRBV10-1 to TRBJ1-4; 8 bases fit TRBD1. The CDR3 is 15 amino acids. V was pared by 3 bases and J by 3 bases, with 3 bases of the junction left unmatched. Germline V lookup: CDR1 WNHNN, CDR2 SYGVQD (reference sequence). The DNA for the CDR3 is TGCGCCAGCAGTGACAACAGGGGGTCTAATGAAAAACTGTTTTTT. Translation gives CASSDNRGSNEKLFF.

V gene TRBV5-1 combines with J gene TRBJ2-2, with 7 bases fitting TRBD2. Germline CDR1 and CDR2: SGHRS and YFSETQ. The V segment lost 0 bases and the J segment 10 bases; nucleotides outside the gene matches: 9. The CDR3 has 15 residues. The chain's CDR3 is CASSLVSGGREELFF. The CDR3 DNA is TGCGCCAGCAGCTTGGTCTCCGGGGGGAGAGAGGAGCTGTTTTTT.

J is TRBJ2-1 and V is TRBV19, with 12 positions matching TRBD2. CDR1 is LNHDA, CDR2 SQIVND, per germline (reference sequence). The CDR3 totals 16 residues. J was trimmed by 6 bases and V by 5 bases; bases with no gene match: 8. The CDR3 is CASSPPGLAGINEQFF. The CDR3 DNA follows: TGTGCCAGTAGTCCGCCGGGACTAGCGGGTATCAATGAGCAGTTCTTC.

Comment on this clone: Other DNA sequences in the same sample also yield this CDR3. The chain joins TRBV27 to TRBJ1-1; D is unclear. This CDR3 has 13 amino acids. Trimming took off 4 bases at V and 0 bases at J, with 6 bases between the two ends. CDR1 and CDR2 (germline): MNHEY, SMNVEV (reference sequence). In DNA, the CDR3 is TGTGCCAGCAGTTCCGGGGTGAACACTGAAGCTTTCTTT. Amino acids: CASSSGVNTEAFF.

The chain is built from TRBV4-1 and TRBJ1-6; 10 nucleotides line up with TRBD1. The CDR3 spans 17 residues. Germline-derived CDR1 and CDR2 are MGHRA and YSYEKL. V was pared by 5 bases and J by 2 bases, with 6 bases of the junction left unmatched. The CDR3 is CASSIGQGVTYNSPLHF. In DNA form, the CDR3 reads TGCGCCAGCAGCATAGGACAGGGGGTGACCTATAATTCACCCCTCCACTTT.

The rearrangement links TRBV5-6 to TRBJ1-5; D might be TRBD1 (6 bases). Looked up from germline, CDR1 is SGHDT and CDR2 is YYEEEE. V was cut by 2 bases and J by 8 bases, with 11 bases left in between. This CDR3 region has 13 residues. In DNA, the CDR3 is TGTGCCAGCAGCTTATTACAGGGAGAGCCCCAGCATTTT. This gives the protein CASSLLQGEPQHF.

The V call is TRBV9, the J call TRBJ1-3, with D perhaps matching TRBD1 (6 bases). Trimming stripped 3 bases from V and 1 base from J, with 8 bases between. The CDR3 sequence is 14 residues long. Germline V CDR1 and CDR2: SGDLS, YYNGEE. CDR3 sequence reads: CASSGGGSGNTIYF. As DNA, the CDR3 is TGTGCCAGCAGCGGAGGGGGTTCTGGAAACACCATATATTTT.

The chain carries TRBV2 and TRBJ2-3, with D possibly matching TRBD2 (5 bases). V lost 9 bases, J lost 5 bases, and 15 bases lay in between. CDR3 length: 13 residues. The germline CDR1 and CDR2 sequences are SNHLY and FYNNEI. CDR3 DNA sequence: TGTGCCAGTCAATCCGGGGTTTTAGATACGCAGTATTTT. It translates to CASQSGVLDTQYF.